Each of the 9 T cell receptor beta chains below was sequenced from the same sample in a study of T cell responses to AZD1222 COVID-19 vaccine (dated by TCRdb to the early 2020s). The protocol used for the library was the immunoSEQ multiplex PCR assay. This immuneACCESS table, as held by TCRdb, lists in-frame sequences with V and J called but not all clones. Of the missing ones, under half trace to an unresolved V gene in checked studies; the others have no known cause. In this sample the table shows about 150,000 clones, roughly nine tenths of which occur a single time. The top ten hold 3% to 4% of the sample. The sample's time point label, in plain terms: about 28 days (+/-7) after the second vaccine dose. Specimen: peripheral blood, collected 28 days after the second AZD1222 dose. These receptor sequences come from an adult who received the AZD1222 COVID-19 vaccine.

A single count supports this clone. The V and J genes are TRBV5-5 and TRBJ1-3; 7 bases match TRBD1. Germline V gene sequence: CDR1 SGHKS, CDR2 YYEKEE (reference sequence). V shed 3 bases, J shed 0 bases, and the junction held 6 bases outside the gene matches. The CDR3 covers 16 residues. The CDR3 is CASSYRTGHSGNTIYF. CDR3 DNA: TGTGCCAGCAGCTACCGGACAGGCCACTCTGGAAACACCATATATTTT.

This chain links TRBV7-2 with TRBJ2-3, with D unresolved. Trimming shortened V by 2 bases and J by 6 bases, and 6 bases separated the two germline ends. Germline V gene data show CDR1 as SGHTA and CDR2 as FQGNSA. The CDR3 is 12 amino acids. The CDR3 protein is CASSLQEDTQYF. For the CDR3, the DNA is TGTGCCAGCAGCTTACAGGAGGATACGCAGTATTTT.

This clone was observed once. The chain employs TRBV10-3 and TRBJ1-2, with 7 bases lining up with TRBD1. CDR3 length equals 13 residues. V was pared by 7 bases and J by 1 base, with 3 bases of the junction left unmatched. Germline CDR1 and CDR2: ENHRY and SYGVKD. CDR3 sequence (DNA): TGTGCCATCACAGGGGGGCTTAACTATGGCTACACCTTC. Its protein product is CAITGGLNYGYTF.

The genes are TRBV27 and TRBJ2-7, with TRBD1 matching 9 bases. Germline lookup yields CDR1 MNHEY and CDR2 SMNVEV (reference sequence). With 6 bases clipped from V and 6 bases from J, the junction kept 9 bases outside the gene matches. The CDR3 has 14 amino acids. CDR3 nucleotides: TGTGCCAGCAGCCCCCGGGACAGGGACGGCGAGCAGTACTTC. Translated: CASSPRDRDGEQYF.

This clone was counted once. The chain has TRBV7-2 and TRBJ1-2, with D possibly matching TRBD1 (6 bases). Trimming left V 3 bases short and J 7 bases short, with 18 bases between. This CDR3 is built from 15 residues. Germline-derived CDR1 and CDR2 are SGHTA and FQGNSA. The CDR3 is CASSLGGQLNAGYTF. The CDR3 region has the DNA TGTGCCAGCAGCTTGGGTGGACAGCTAAATGCTGGCTACACCTTC. Together with reference TRBV7-2 and TRBJ1-2, the CDR3 gives the full variable domain: GAGVSQSPSNKVTEKGKDVELRCDPISGHTALYWYRQSLGQGLEFLIYFQGNSAPDKSGLPSDRFSAERTGGSVSTLTIQRTQQEDSAVYLCASSLGGQLNAGYTFGSGTRLTVV.

In DNA form, the CDR3 reads TGTGCCAGCAGGGCCCATCCCCGGGGCTACAATGAGCAGTTCTTC. Translating it yields CASRAHPRGYNEQFF. The gene calls are TRBV6-5 and TRBJ2-1; TRBD2 might be the D (5 bases). Germline CDR1 reads MNHEY; CDR2 reads SVGAGI. This CDR3 has 15 residues. V was cut by 6 bases and J by 3 bases, with 15 bases left in between.

This rearrangement joins TRBV19 to TRBJ2-7; 9 bases are shared with TRBD1. The trim removed 3 bases at V and 0 bases at J, leaving 6 bases unmatched. The germline V gene has CDR1 LNHDA and CDR2 SQIVND (reference sequence). This CDR3 spans 16 amino acids. The CDR3 loop reads CASSILGQGPSYEQYF. CDR3 sequence (DNA): TGTGCCAGTAGTATCCTCGGACAGGGGCCCTCCTACGAGCAGTACTTC.

This chain links TRBV5-1 with TRBJ2-5; D not resolved. This CDR3 is built from 12 residues. Trimming took off 0 bases at V and 4 bases at J, with 4 bases between the two ends. Germline values: CDR1 SGHRS, CDR2 YFSETQ. CDR3 DNA: TGCGCCAGCAGCTTGGAGGGAGAGACCCAGTACTTC. It specifies CASSLEGETQYF.

This clone turned up a few times. The chain has TRBV28 and TRBJ2-1; tentatively, D is TRBD1 or TRBD2 (5 bases each). CDR1 and CDR2 (germline): MDHEN, SYDVKM. This CDR3 has 12 amino acids. V was pared by 7 bases and J by 9 bases, with 13 bases between. CDR3: CASTEGPSEQFF. The CDR3 bases are TGTGCCAGCACCGAGGGACCTAGTGAGCAGTTCTTC.